These 30 T cell receptor beta chains came from one sample sequenced in a study of control samples from healthy donors and cancer patients. The repertoire was sequenced with immunoSEQ multiplex PCR; TCRdb's copy has only in-frame clones and lacks some. The sample holds approximately 140,000 clones, roughly 89% seen once. Material: blood. The receptors were sampled from a man younger than 40 in good health.

The genes are TRBV28 and TRBJ2-7, with TRBD2 matching 8 bases. From germline, CDR1 is MDHEN and CDR2 SYDVKM. After removal of 6 bases from V and 5 bases from J, the junction contained 9 bases not matched to a gene. This CDR3 region has 14 residues. CDR3 amino acids: CASRPGRGWDEQYF. CDR3 nucleotide sequence: TGTGCCAGCAGGCCCGGGAGGGGGTGGGACGAGCAGTACTTC.

CDR3 nucleotides: TGCAGCGTTCGAGTAGCGGGAGCCCACGAGCAGTACTTC. Residues: CSVRVAGAHEQYF. The V gene is TRBV29-1, the J gene TRBJ2-7; 9 nucleotides align to TRBD2. CDR3 length: 13 amino acids. From germline, CDR1 is SQVTM and CDR2 ANQGSEA. Losses at the gene ends were 5 bases for V and 5 bases for J; bases not matched to a gene: 7.

This clone has a single count. The CDR3: CASSVGQGGDTQYF. The CDR3 DNA follows: TGTGCCAGCAGCGTAGGACAGGGAGGGGATACGCAGTATTTT. The chain links TRBV9 to TRBJ2-3; D possibly uses TRBD1 or TRBD2 (7 bases each). Between the trimmed V and J ends, which lost 0 bases and 6 bases, there was a span of 11 bases. Germline V gene data show CDR1 as SGDLS and CDR2 as YYNGEE. This CDR3 has 14 amino acids.

The gene calls are TRBV3-1 (or the pseudogene TRBV3-2) and TRBJ1-6; 12 nucleotides match TRBD1. Germline values: CDR1 LGHDT, CDR2 YNNKEL (reference sequence). This CDR3 has 15 amino acids. Germline trimming cut 4 bases from V and 10 bases from J; bases unmatched to any gene: 5. Here the CDR3 reads CASSLGQGAKSPLHF. As DNA, the CDR3 is TGTGCCAGCAGCCTGGGACAGGGGGCGAAATCACCCCTCCACTTT.

V and J are TRBV9 and TRBJ2-1; D might be TRBD2 (5 bases). The CDR3 is 16 amino acids. Germline CDR1 reads SGDLS; CDR2 reads YYNGEE. V shed 3 bases and J shed 2 bases, with 15 bases lying between them. The CDR3 protein is CASSGATTRPYNEQFF. The CDR3 DNA reads TGTGCCAGCAGCGGGGCGACTACCCGACCCTACAATGAGCAGTTCTTC.

The chain uses TRBV4-1 and TRBJ1-1; TRBD1 matches at 12 bases. The J segment lost 9 bases and the V segment lost 2 bases, leaving 7 bases of the junction unmatched. Germline V gene sequence: CDR1 MGHRA, CDR2 YSYEKL. The CDR3 is 15 residues long. The CDR3 protein is CASSQPGQGAGQAFF. CDR3 DNA sequence: TGCGCCAGCAGCCAACCGGGACAGGGGGCCGGGCAAGCTTTCTTT.

J is TRBJ2-4 and V is TRBV19; D might be TRBD2 (5 bases). V was pared by 5 bases and J by 1 base, with 12 bases between. Germline V gene lookup returns CDR1 LNHDA and CDR2 SQIVND (reference sequence). This CDR3 is built from 15 residues. The CDR3 protein is CASSPVRGAKNIQYF. The CDR3 DNA reads as TGTGCCAGTAGTCCCGTTCGGGGTGCCAAAAACATTCAGTACTTC.

The V and J genes are TRBV4-2 and TRBJ2-3, with TRBD2 identical over 13 bases. Germline V gives CDR1 LGHNA, CDR2 YNFKEQ. CDR3 length equals 17 residues. Trimming at V came to 4 bases and at J to 2 bases, leaving 6 bases not matched to a gene. The CDR3 DNA reads TGTGCCAGCAGCCCTTGGACTAGCGGGAGCCACACAGATACGCAGTATTTT. Protein: CASSPWTSGSHTDTQYF.

Written as DNA, the CDR3 is TGTGCCAGCAGCCGTAGAAGAGAGACCCAGTACTTC. This translates into CASSRRRETQYF. The chain employs TRBV14 and TRBJ2-5; D uncertain. V was shortened by 4 bases and J by 4 bases, with 7 bases between the two germline ends. CDR3 size: 12 residues. Germline V gene sequence: CDR1 SGHDN, CDR2 FVKESK.

The chain uses TRBV30 and TRBJ1-4; TRBD1 is a possible D gene (5 bases). The CDR3 contains 14 residues. The ends were cut back, 0 bases at V and 8 bases at J, with 13 bases in the middle. Germline CDR1 is GTSNPN and CDR2 is SVGIG (reference sequence). CDR3 sequence reads: CAWSVGGVGEKLFF. CDR3 bases: TGTGCCTGGAGTGTTGGGGGGGTAGGGGAAAAACTGTTTTTT.

This rearrangement joins TRBV9 to TRBJ2-4; D might be TRBD2 (5 bases). The CDR3 covers 19 residues. Germline V gene sequence: CDR1 SGDLS, CDR2 YYNGEE. V lost 3 bases and J lost 4, with 26 bases in between. The CDR3 is CASSANHELEEGPKNIQYF. The CDR3 DNA reads TGTGCCAGCAGCGCGAACCATGAATTGGAAGAGGGCCCGAAAAACATTCAGTACTTC.

This clone was observed once. This chain links TRBV2 with TRBJ2-1; 7 bases map to TRBD2. The CDR3 sequence is 12 residues long. Germline-derived CDR1 and CDR2 are SNHLY and FYNNEI. With V trimmed by 4 bases and J by 7 bases, 1 base remained unmatched. The CDR3 loop reads CASSVGGNEQFF. The DNA for the CDR3 is TGTGCCAGCAGTGTGGGGGGGAATGAGCAGTTCTTC.

V gene TRBV6-5 combines with J gene TRBJ2-3; no reliable D call. CDR3 size: 11 residues. V was shortened by 2 bases and J by 7 bases, with 4 bases between the two germline ends. Germline V CDR1 and CDR2: MNHEY, SVGAGI. In DNA, the CDR3 is TGTGCCAGCAGTTACGGGTATACGCAGTATTTT. As protein: CASSYGYTQYF.

There are a few counts of this clone. The chain carries TRBV6-4 and TRBJ2-1, with a weak D call TRBD2 (5 bases). From germline, CDR1 is MRHNA and CDR2 SNTAGT. The CDR3 has 15 amino acids. Trimming left V 3 bases short and J 7 bases short, with 16 bases between. CDR3 DNA sequence: TGTGCCAGCAGTGAGCTGGACTCAAGTACAAATGAGCAGTTCTTC. It is translated as CASSELDSSTNEQFF.

V is TRBV9 and J is TRBJ1-2, with D maybe TRBD1 (6 bases). This CDR3 is 13 amino acids long. In germline, CDR1 is SGDLS, CDR2 YYNGEE. The V gene lost 4 bases and the J gene lost 5 bases, with 12 bases spanning the gap. The CDR3 DNA reads as TGTGCCAGCAGCCTAGGACAGATTTATGGCTACACCTTC. Amino acid sequence: CASSLGQIYGYTF.

The chain joins TRBV7-9 to TRBJ2-1, with D possibly being TRBD1 (6 bases). The CDR3 runs 13 residues. In germline, CDR1 is SEHNR, CDR2 FQNEAQ (reference sequence). With 4 bases removed from V and 12 bases from J, the gap between germline ends came to 16 bases. The CDR3 reads CASSSRQALLQFF. CDR3 DNA sequence: TGTGCCAGCAGCTCCAGACAGGCCTTGTTGCAGTTCTTC.

This chain links TRBV2 with TRBJ1-3, with TRBD1 matching over 7 bases. The J segment lost 4 bases and the V segment lost 4 bases, leaving 7 bases of the junction unmatched. CDR1 is SNHLY and CDR2 is FYNNEI in the germline V gene. The CDR3 length is 15 residues. The CDR3 loop reads CASSAEGAFGNTIYF. The DNA for the CDR3 is TGTGCCAGCAGTGCCGAGGGGGCTTTCGGAAACACCATATATTTT.

The chain joins TRBV30 to TRBJ2-1, with 8 bases aligning to TRBD2. The CDR3 has 14 residues. V lost 2 bases and J lost 11; bases outside the gene matches: 11. Germline lookup yields CDR1 GTSNPN and CDR2 SVGIG (reference sequence). The CDR3 spells CAWSPPGLVLKQFF. DNA of the CDR3: TGTGCCTGGAGTCCCCCGGGACTAGTGCTTAAGCAGTTCTTC. The entire variable domain, with the rest obtained from reference TRBV30 and TRBJ2-1, is as follows: SQTIHQWPATLVQPVGSPLSLECTVEGTSNPNLYWYRQAAGRGLQLLFYSVGIGQISSEVPQNLSASRPQDRQFILSSKKLLLSDSGFYLCAWSPPGLVLKQFFGPGTRLTVL.

The V gene is TRBV5-4, the J gene TRBJ1-2, with D possibly TRBD1 on 6 matching bases. Germline CDR1 is SGHNT and CDR2 is YYREEE (reference sequence). The CDR3 runs 20 residues. V was clipped by 0 bases and J by 3 bases, with 27 bases between them. CDR3 loop: CASSLVRFFGGRQEYYGYTF. The CDR3 nucleotides read TGTGCCAGCAGCTTGGTTCGTTTTTTCGGGGGGCGTCAAGAGTACTATGGCTACACCTTC. Complete variable domain (other parts from reference TRBV5-4 and TRBJ1-2): ETGVTQSPTHLIKTRGQQVTLRCSSQSGHNTVSWYQQALGQGPQFIFQYYREEENGRGNFPPRFSGLQFPNYSSELNVNALELDDSALYLCASSLVRFFGGRQEYYGYTFGSGTRLTVV.

The rearrangement uses TRBV10-2 and TRBJ1-1, with a tentative D call TRBD1 (6 bases). The V end lost 6 bases, the J end lost 1 base, and 15 bases lay between the germline ends. The length of the CDR3 is 15 residues. Germline V CDR1 and CDR2: WSHSY, SAAADI. The CDR3: CASRRTANQNTEAFF. The CDR3 DNA is TGCGCCAGCAGAAGGACAGCTAACCAGAACACTGAAGCTTTCTTT.

The J gene is TRBJ2-4, the V gene TRBV30; perhaps TRBD1 as D (6 bases). The CDR3 runs 13 residues. The germline V and J ends were trimmed by 3 bases and 8 bases, with 14 bases remaining between them. The germline V gene has CDR1 GTSNPN and CDR2 SVGIG (reference sequence). CDR3 sequence (DNA): TGTGCCTGGAGCCAACAGGGTTTGTACATTCAGTACTTC. It specifies CAWSQQGLYIQYF.

The chain uses TRBV6-5 and TRBJ2-1; D is unresolved. V lost 5 bases to trimming and J lost 4 bases, with 12 bases between them. The germline CDR1 and CDR2 sequences are MNHEY and SVGAGI. CDR3 length: 14 amino acids. The CDR3: CASSPTPTYNEQFF. CDR3 nucleotides: TGTGCCAGCAGTCCAACCCCCACATACAATGAGCAGTTCTTC.

This sequence joins TRBV7-9 and TRBJ1-1; D is uncertain. The ends were cut back, 6 bases at V and 0 bases at J, with 11 bases in the middle. CDR3 length equals 14 residues. The germline CDR1 and CDR2 sequences are SEHNR and FQNEAQ (reference sequence). As DNA, the CDR3 is TGTGCCAGCAGTACACCCCCAATGAACACTGAAGCTTTCTTT. This sequence encodes CASSTPPMNTEAFF.

V is TRBV5-1 and J is TRBJ1-4; no clear D. This CDR3 is built from 14 residues. Germline values: CDR1 SGHRS, CDR2 YFSETQ. Trimming took 4 bases from V and 8 from J, leaving 15 bases between them. This CDR3 is CASSIGLSTEKLFF. The CDR3 nucleotides read TGCGCCAGCAGCATAGGATTATCTACCGAAAAACTGTTTTTT.

J is TRBJ1-2 and V is TRBV19; no reliable D call. The CDR3 runs 13 residues. CDR1 and CDR2 from the germline V gene are LNHDA and SQIVND (reference sequence). Deletions cut 5 bases from V and 4 bases from J, with 11 bases between. This CDR3 reads CASSLDGGYGYTF. DNA of the CDR3: TGTGCCAGTAGTCTCGACGGAGGCTATGGCTACACCTTC. Based on the CDR3 plus reference TRBV19 and TRBJ1-2, the full variable domain is DGGITQSPKYLFRKEGQNVTLSCEQNLNHDAMYWYRQDPGQGLRLIYYSQIVNDFQKGDIAEGYSVSREKKESFPLTVTSAQKNPTAFYLCASSLDGGYGYTFGSGTRLTVV.

This sequence joins TRBV2 and TRBJ1-2; 9 bases fit TRBD1. The trim removed 2 bases at V and 8 bases at J, leaving 9 bases unmatched. Germline loops: CDR1 SNHLY, CDR2 FYNNEI. The CDR3 covers 15 residues. For the CDR3, the DNA is TGTGCCAGCAGTGAAACGGGACAGGGAGCCGAGGGCTACACCTTC. Translating it yields CASSETGQGAEGYTF. Together with reference TRBV2 and TRBJ1-2, the CDR3 gives the full variable domain: EPEVTQTPSHQVTQMGQEVILRCVPISNHLYFYWYRQILGQKVEFLVSFYNNEISEKSEIFDDQFSVERPDGSNFTLKIRSTKLEDSAMYFCASSETGQGAEGYTFGSGTRLTVV.

The rearrangement joins TRBV7-2 to TRBJ1-5, with D possibly being TRBD1 (5 bases). Germline V gene sequence: CDR1 SGHTA, CDR2 FQGNSA. Trimming removed 6 bases from V and 9 bases from J, with 24 bases in between. The CDR3 is 16 residues long. CDR3 in DNA: TGTGCCAGCAGGCCAGCGGGGTCGGGGACGCTTGGGCCCCAGCATTTT. As protein: CASRPAGSGTLGPQHF. Complete variable domain (other parts from reference TRBV7-2 and TRBJ1-5): GAGVSQSPSNKVTEKGKDVELRCDPISGHTALYWYRQSLGQGLEFLIYFQGNSAPDKSGLPSDRFSAERTGGSVSTLTIQRTQQEDSAVYLCASRPAGSGTLGPQHFGDGTRLSIL.

V usage is TRBV24-1 and J usage is TRBJ1-5; 7 nucleotides line up with TRBD1. This CDR3 is built from 16 residues. Germline values: CDR1 KGHDR, CDR2 SFDVKD. CDR3 sequence reads: CDEPKRGRRHNQPQHF. CDR3 in DNA: TGTGACGAACCCAAAAGGGGGCGCCGGCACAATCAGCCCCAGCATTTT.

The chain has TRBV30 and TRBJ1-5; tentative D call: TRBD1 (6 bases). The CDR3 runs 14 residues. Germline V gene sequence: CDR1 GTSNPN, CDR2 SVGIG (reference sequence). V was trimmed by 2 bases and J by 9 bases, leaving 17 bases between them. The CDR3 DNA follows: TGTGCCTGGAGTCCCACAGGGATAGAGAGGCCCCAGCATTTT. Translation: CAWSPTGIERPQHF.

The V call is TRBV27, the J call TRBJ1-3; 7 bases line up with TRBD1. V gave up 10 bases and J gave up 0 bases; unmatched junction bases: 12. The CDR3 length is 16 residues. Germline lookup yields CDR1 MNHEY and CDR2 SMNVEV (reference sequence). The CDR3 region has the DNA TGTGCCATCAAGCCAGGTCGGGACAGCTCTGGAAACACCATATATTTT. Translation gives CAIKPGRDSSGNTIYF.